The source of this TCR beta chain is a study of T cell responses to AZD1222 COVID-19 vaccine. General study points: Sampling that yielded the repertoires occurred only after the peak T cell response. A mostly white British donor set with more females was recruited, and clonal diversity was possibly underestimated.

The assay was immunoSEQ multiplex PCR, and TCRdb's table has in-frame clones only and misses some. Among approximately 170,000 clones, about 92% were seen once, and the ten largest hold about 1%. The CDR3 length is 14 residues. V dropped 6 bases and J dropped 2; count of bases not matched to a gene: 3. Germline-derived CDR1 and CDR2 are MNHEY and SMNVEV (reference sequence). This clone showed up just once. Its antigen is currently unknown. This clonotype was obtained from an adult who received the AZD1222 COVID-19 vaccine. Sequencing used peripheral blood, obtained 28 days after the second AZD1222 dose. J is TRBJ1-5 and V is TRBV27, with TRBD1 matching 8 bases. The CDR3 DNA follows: TGTGCCAGCAGCCAGGGACAGGGCAATCAGCCCCAGCATTTT. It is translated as CASSQGQGNQPQHF.